This T cell receptor beta chain was captured by sequencing in a study of cytomegalovirus exposure and HLA in healthy donors. Findings of the study overall: Earlier findings revealed that most TCR beta V segments proved productive either about 87% or about 30% of the time.

13 Jbeta primers and 60 Vbeta primers were used for the PCR. Only in-frame clones appear in the TCRdb table, and some are missing; sequencing was by immunoSEQ multiplex PCR. This table has 100,000 to 150,000 clones, roughly 70% appearing once. In its sample, this clone was seen a few times. Its antigen is unknown. CDR1 is LNHDA, CDR2 SQIVND, per germline (reference sequence). Trimming took off 4 bases at V and 0 bases at J, with 10 bases between the two ends. This CDR3 comprises 14 residues. J is TRBJ2-7 and V is TRBV19; weak D call: TRBD1 (5 bases). The TCR comes from a man aged 50 or older in good health and CMV-seropositive. Input material: PBMCs. The CDR3, as DNA: TGTGCCAGTAGTACCAAGGACACCTCCTACGAGCAGTACTTC. Translation gives CASSTKDTSYEQYF.